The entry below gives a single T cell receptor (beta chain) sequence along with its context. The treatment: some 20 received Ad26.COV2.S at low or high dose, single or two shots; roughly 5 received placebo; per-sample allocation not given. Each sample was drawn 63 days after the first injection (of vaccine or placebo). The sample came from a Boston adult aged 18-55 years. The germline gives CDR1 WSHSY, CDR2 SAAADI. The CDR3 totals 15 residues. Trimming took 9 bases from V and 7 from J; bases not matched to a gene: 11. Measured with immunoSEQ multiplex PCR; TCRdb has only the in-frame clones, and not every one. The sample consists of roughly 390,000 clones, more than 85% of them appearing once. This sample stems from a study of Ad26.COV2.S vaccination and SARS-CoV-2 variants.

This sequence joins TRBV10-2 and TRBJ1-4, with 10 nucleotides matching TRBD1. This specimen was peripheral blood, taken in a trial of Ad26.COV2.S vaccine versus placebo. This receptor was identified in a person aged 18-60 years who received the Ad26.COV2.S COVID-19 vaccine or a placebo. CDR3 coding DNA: TGCGCCAGTCGAAGGGACAGGGGCGGGGGTGAAAAACTGTTTTTT. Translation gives CASRRDRGGGEKLFF.